This T cell receptor beta chain was profiled in a study of identical twins. TCRdb called the 5' RACE reads again in MiXCR, with one record for every CDR3 protein. The sample lists 640,000 or so distinct CDR3 sequences, around 6% seen once, with approximately 1.6% in the top ten. This clonotype was counted only a few times. Germline values: CDR1 SGHAT, CDR2 FQNNGV. There are 15 residues in the CDR3. V was shortened by 5 bases and J by 2 bases, with 10 bases between the two germline ends. The sequenced material came from naive T cells sorted from blood. The chain couples TRBV11-2 to TRBJ2-6; D might be TRBD1 (5 bases). The sequence came from a man between 18 and 35 years old in good health. The DNA of the CDR3 is TGTGCCAGCAGCCAACAGGTGGCTGGGGCCAACGTCCTGACTTTC. Its protein is CASSQQVAGANVLTF.